This entry lists 24 T cell receptor beta chains sequenced from one sample in a study of blood T cell repertoires in COVID-19. Clones were sequenced by immunoSEQ multiplex PCR, and TCRdb holds only the in-frame ones, with some missing. This sample has about 440,000 clones, with roughly 88% found just once. Sequenced: peripheral blood. These TCRs come from a woman aged 50 to 60 with COVID-19, enrolled during active disease.

This chain joins TRBV7-6 and TRBJ2-7; D call uncertain. Trimming pared 1 base from V and 3 bases from J, leaving 7 bases between. Looked up from germline, CDR1 is SGHVS and CDR2 is FNYEAQ. The CDR3 extends over 13 amino acids. CDR3 loop: CASSLGGNYEQYF. CDR3 bases: TGTGCCAGCAGCTTAGGCGGAAACTACGAGCAGTACTTC. The full variable domain, rest sourced from reference TRBV7-6 and TRBJ2-7, is GAGVSQSPRYKVTKRGQDVALRCDPISGHVSLYWYRQALGQGPEFLTYFNYEAQQDKSGLPNDRFSAERPEGSISTLTIQRTEQRDSAMYRCASSLGGNYEQYFGPGTRLTVT.

The genes are TRBV19 and TRBJ1-2, with 7 bases lining up with TRBD1. The CDR3 extends over 19 amino acids. J lost 9 bases, V lost 5 bases, and 27 bases had no gene match. Germline loops: CDR1 LNHDA, CDR2 SQIVND (reference sequence). The CDR3 spells CASSSIGGTDDLPRGSYTF. CDR3 in DNA: TGTGCCAGTAGTTCGATCGGAGGGACAGACGACTTGCCGCGGGGCAGCTACACCTTC.

The rearrangement joins TRBV18 to TRBJ1-1; TRBD1 matches at 7 bases. Trimming cost V 2 bases and J 3 bases; bases outside gene matches: 3. Germline CDR1 is KGHSH and CDR2 is LQKENI. This CDR3 is built from 14 residues. DNA of the CDR3: TGTGCCAGCTCACCATCGCAGGGGGACACTGAAGCTTTCTTT. It codes for CASSPSQGDTEAFF.

This clone was detected only a few times. V and J are TRBV7-6 and TRBJ1-3; unclear D gene. V was shortened by 9 bases and J by 2 bases, with 17 bases between the two germline ends. The CDR3 consists of 15 residues. Germline lookup yields CDR1 SGHVS and CDR2 FNYEAQ. CDR3 residues: CASSAGRQAGNTIYF. The CDR3 DNA is TGTGCCAGTTCCGCGGGGAGACAAGCTGGAAACACCATATATTTT. The variable domain in full, with the rest retrieved from reference TRBV7-6 and TRBJ1-3, is GAGVSQSPRYKVTKRGQDVALRCDPISGHVSLYWYRQALGQGPEFLTYFNYEAQQDKSGLPNDRFSAERPEGSISTLTIQRTEQRDSAMYRCASSAGRQAGNTIYFGEGSWLTVV.

A word on this clone: An end of the junction does not agree with germline; a read error may underlie this. V gene TRBV4-1 combines with J gene TRBJ2-7; 7 bases fit TRBD1. The CDR3 consists of 14 residues. The germline V gene has CDR1 MGHRA and CDR2 YSYEKL. CDR3 DNA sequence: TGCGCCAGCAGCCCCCTCCCTGGACAGGCCCAAAGGCACTTC. It yields the protein CASSPLPGQAQRHF.

The table lists this clone with many counts. CDR3 nucleotide sequence: TGTGCCTGGAGTGTAGAACGTAGAAACACCGGGGAGCTGTTTTTT. Encoded protein: CAWSVERRNTGELFF. The chain uses TRBV30 and TRBJ2-2; D is undetermined. The ends were cut back, 0 bases at V and 2 bases at J, with 10 bases in the middle. The V gene's germline CDR1 is GTSNPN and CDR2 SVGIG (reference sequence). This CDR3 has 15 amino acids.

The chain couples TRBV5-1 to TRBJ1-1, with 10 bases matching TRBD1. Germline loops: CDR1 SGHRS, CDR2 YFSETQ. This CDR3 is 15 amino acids long. The ends lost 3 bases at V and 0 bases at J; junction bases unmatched: 2. Here the CDR3 DNA reads TGCGCCAGCAGCTCGGGACAGGGGATGAACACTGAAGCTTTCTTT. Encoded protein: CASSSGQGMNTEAFF.

This clone was seen a handful of times. This chain's CDR3 is CASGGQGNQPQHF. CDR3 coding DNA: TGTGCTAGTGGGGGACAGGGTAATCAGCCCCAGCATTTT. This chain joins TRBV12-5 and TRBJ1-5, with TRBD1 matching over 9 bases. Looked up from germline, CDR1 is LGHNT and CDR2 is FRNRAP. This CDR3 contains 13 residues. With 6 bases clipped from V and 4 bases from J, the junction kept 1 base outside the gene matches.

The chain uses TRBV7-9 and TRBJ1-2; D gene ambiguous. The CDR3 has 13 residues. Germline CDR1 and CDR2: SEHNR and FQNEAQ (reference sequence). With 6 bases removed from V and 7 bases from J, the gap between germline ends came to 15 bases. CDR3 DNA sequence: TGTGCCAGCAGATCTCCGAACGAGAGTGGCTACACCTTC. It yields the protein CASRSPNESGYTF.

The CDR3 DNA reads as TGTGCCAGCAGCTTGGAGGCAGGGATCCGTGGCTACACCTTC. It encodes CASSLEAGIRGYTF. This chain connects TRBV5-4 to TRBJ1-2; possible D gene TRBD1, 5 bases. V dropped 0 bases and J dropped 7 bases, with 13 bases sitting between them. Germline CDR1 and CDR2: SGHNT and YYREEE (reference sequence). The CDR3 covers 14 residues.

The chain couples TRBV5-1 to TRBJ1-2; TRBD1 agrees at 9 bases. With V trimmed by 3 bases and J by 6 bases, 9 bases remained unmatched. Germline V gene lookup returns CDR1 SGHRS and CDR2 YFSETQ. The CDR3 has 15 amino acids. CDR3: CASSWGGTGRDGYTF. CDR3 bases: TGCGCCAGCAGCTGGGGCGGGACAGGGCGGGATGGCTACACCTTC.

CDR3 residues: CASSSRAGLPEAFF. The CDR3 DNA follows: TGTGCCAGCAGCTCCCGGGCGGGACTTCCCGAAGCTTTCTTT. The V call is TRBV11-2, the J call TRBJ1-1, with a tentative D call TRBD1 (5 bases). V lost 4 bases and J 8 bases, leaving 17 bases between the germline ends. The CDR3 length is 14 residues. CDR1 is SGHAT, CDR2 FQNNGV, per germline.

The chain combines TRBV6-1 with TRBJ2-7, with D unclear. V was pared by 3 bases and J by 2 bases, with 14 bases between. CDR3 length: 15 residues. Germline loops: CDR1 MNHNS, CDR2 SASEGT. The DNA of the CDR3 is TGTGCCAGCAGTGATAGCCCCGACTTAACCTACGAGCAGTACTTC. Translated, it gives CASSDSPDLTYEQYF.

This clone was observed a single time. The J gene is TRBJ2-2, the V gene TRBV3-1 (or the pseudogene TRBV3-2), with D possibly matching TRBD1 (6 bases). Trimming shortened V by 1 base and J by 4 bases, and 19 bases separated the two germline ends. The CDR3 has 18 residues. Germline V lookup: CDR1 LGHDT, CDR2 YNNKEL (reference sequence). CDR3 coding DNA: TGTGCCAGCAGCCAAGCCGAGAGCAGGGGCTTCGTCACCGGGGAGCTGTTTTTT. Translating it yields CASSQAESRGFVTGELFF.

The chain combines TRBV19 with TRBJ2-3; TRBD1 matches at 10 bases. Germline assignment: CDR1 LNHDA and CDR2 SQIVND (reference sequence). The CDR3 is made up of 15 amino acids. V dropped 4 bases and J dropped 3; count of bases not matched to a gene: 4. The CDR3 protein is CASSTGQGETDTQYF. DNA of the CDR3: TGTGCCAGTAGTACCGGACAGGGGGAGACAGATACGCAGTATTTT.

The chain joins TRBV12-3 or TRBV12-4 to TRBJ2-1; maybe TRBD2 (6 bases). The CDR3 has 12 residues. V lost 8 bases and J lost 10, with 15 bases in between. CDR3 nucleotide sequence: TGTGCCAGCGGAGGCCCCGGAGGGGAGCAGTTCTTC. Translated: CASGGPGGEQFF.

The chain is built from TRBV3-1 (or the pseudogene TRBV3-2) and TRBJ1-6; tentatively, D is TRBD1 (6 bases). Germline assignment: CDR1 LGHDT and CDR2 YNNKEL (reference sequence). V gave up 1 base and J gave up 10 bases, with 11 bases separating them. The CDR3 loop spans 14 amino acids. CDR3 residues: CASSQASGESPLHF. The CDR3 DNA follows: TGTGCCAGCAGCCAAGCGTCAGGGGAGTCACCCCTCCACTTT.

This clone was counted at least ten times. This chain links TRBV5-4 with TRBJ2-3; TRBD1 is a possible D gene (6 bases). This CDR3 is 15 amino acids long. From germline, CDR1 is SGHNT and CDR2 YYREEE (reference sequence). Trimming shortened V by 3 bases and J by 6 bases, and 17 bases separated the two germline ends. CDR3: CASSWMTGSTDTQYF. CDR3 DNA: TGTGCCAGCAGCTGGATGACAGGCTCCACGGATACGCAGTATTTT. Using reference TRBV5-4 and TRBJ2-3 for the parts outside the CDR3, the full variable domain is ETGVTQSPTHLIKTRGQQVTLRCSSQSGHNTVSWYQQALGQGPQFIFQYYREEENGRGNFPPRFSGLQFPNYSSELNVNALELDDSALYLCASSWMTGSTDTQYFGPGTRLTVL.

This clone was seen just once. V is TRBV27 and J is TRBJ2-3; D may be TRBD1 (5 bases). V lost 6 bases to trimming and J lost 1 base, with 14 bases between them. The CDR3 contains 15 residues. In germline, CDR1 is MNHEY, CDR2 SMNVEV (reference sequence). The CDR3 bases are TGTGCCAGCAGCAGGGCCACGTGGGGCACAGATACGCAGTATTTT. Its translation is CASSRATWGTDTQYF.

In its sample, this clone was seen once. At the DNA level, this CDR3 is encoded by other sequences in the same sample as well. The V gene is TRBV9, the J gene TRBJ2-1; 8 bases agree with TRBD2. J was trimmed by 6 bases and V by 0 bases; bases with no gene match: 2. Germline-derived CDR1 and CDR2 are SGDLS and YYNGEE. The CDR3 has 14 residues. The CDR3 coding sequence is TGTGCCAGCAGCGTAGCGGGGGGGCCCAATGAGCAGTTCTTC. Its protein is CASSVAGGPNEQFF.

The chain recombines TRBV11-3 with TRBJ2-3; maybe TRBD2 (7 bases). Trimming took off 5 bases at V and 5 bases at J, with 14 bases between the two ends. CDR3 size: 14 residues. Germline V CDR1 and CDR2: SGHNT, YENEEA. For the CDR3, the DNA is TGTGCCAGCAGCCTCCCGGGGGGCGGAGATACGCAGTATTTT. It specifies CASSLPGGGDTQYF.

The genes are TRBV5-5 and TRBJ1-2; 10 nucleotides align to TRBD1. This CDR3 has 16 residues. The V segment lost 4 bases and the J segment 5 bases; nucleotides outside the gene matches: 11. Germline CDR1 SGHKS, CDR2 YYEKEE (reference sequence). In DNA, the CDR3 is TGTGCCAGCAGCCAGACTGACAGGGGGCGCGATTATGGCTACACCTTC. This codes for CASSQTDRGRDYGYTF.

The rearrangement uses TRBV28 and TRBJ2-2; D is perhaps TRBD1 (6 bases). The CDR3 is 16 residues long. From germline, CDR1 is MDHEN and CDR2 SYDVKM. With 6 bases removed from V and 3 bases from J, the gap between germline ends came to 17 bases. In DNA form, the CDR3 reads TGTGCCAGCAGGGTCGATACAGGGTTGCACACCGGGGAGCTGTTTTTT. Translated, it gives CASRVDTGLHTGELFF.

The chain recombines TRBV5-1 with TRBJ1-5; TRBD1 might be the D (5 bases). Germline lookup yields CDR1 SGHRS and CDR2 YFSETQ. V lost 2 bases and J lost 5, with 14 bases in between. The CDR3 is 15 amino acids. The CDR3 is CASSLTGTLDQPQHF. The CDR3, as DNA: TGCGCCAGCAGCTTAACCGGGACTTTAGATCAGCCCCAGCATTTT.